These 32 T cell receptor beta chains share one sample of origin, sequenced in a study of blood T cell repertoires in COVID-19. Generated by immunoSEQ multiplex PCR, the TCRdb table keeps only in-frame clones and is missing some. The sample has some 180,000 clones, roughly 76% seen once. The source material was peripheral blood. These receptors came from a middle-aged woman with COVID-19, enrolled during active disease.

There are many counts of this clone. The DNA of the CDR3 is TGTGCCAGCAGTGACGGTTCATTAGTCGCGGCGGAGTTCTTC. Protein product: CASSDGSLVAAEFF. The chain recombines TRBV25-1 with TRBJ2-1; D not certain. The germline V and J ends were trimmed by 3 bases and 14 bases, with 20 bases remaining between them. The CDR3 has 14 residues. CDR1 is MGHDK, CDR2 SYGVNS, per germline.

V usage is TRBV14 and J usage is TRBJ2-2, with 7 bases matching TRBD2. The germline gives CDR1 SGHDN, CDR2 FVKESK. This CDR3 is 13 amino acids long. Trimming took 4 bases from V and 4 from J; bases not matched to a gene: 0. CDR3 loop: CASSRGGTGELFF. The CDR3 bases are TGTGCCAGCAGCCGGGGGGGCACCGGGGAGCTGTTTTTT.

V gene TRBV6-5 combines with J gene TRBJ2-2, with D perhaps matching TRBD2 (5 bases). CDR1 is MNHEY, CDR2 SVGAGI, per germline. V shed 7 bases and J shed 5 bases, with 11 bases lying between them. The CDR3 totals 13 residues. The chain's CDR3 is CASIGSKTGELFF. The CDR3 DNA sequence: TGTGCCAGCATAGGGAGTAAAACCGGGGAGCTGTTTTTT.

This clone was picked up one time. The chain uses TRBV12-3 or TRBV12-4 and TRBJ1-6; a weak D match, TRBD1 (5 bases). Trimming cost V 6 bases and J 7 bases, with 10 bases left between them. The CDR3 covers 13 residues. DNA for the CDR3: TGTGCCAGCAGCCAGGGAGGAAATTCACCCCTCCACTTT. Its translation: CASSQGGNSPLHF.

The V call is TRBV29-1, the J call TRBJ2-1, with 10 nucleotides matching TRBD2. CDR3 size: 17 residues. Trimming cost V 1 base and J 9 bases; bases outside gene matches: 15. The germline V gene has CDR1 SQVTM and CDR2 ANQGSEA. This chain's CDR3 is CSVEVPAGGLRYGEQFF. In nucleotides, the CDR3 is TGCAGCGTTGAAGTTCCAGCGGGAGGGCTCCGGTATGGTGAGCAGTTCTTC.

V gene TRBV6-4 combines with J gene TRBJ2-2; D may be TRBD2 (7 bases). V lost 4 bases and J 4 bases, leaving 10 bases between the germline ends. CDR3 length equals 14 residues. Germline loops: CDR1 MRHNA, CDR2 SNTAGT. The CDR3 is CASSAGGVTGELFF. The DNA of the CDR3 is TGTGCCAGCAGTGCGGGGGGCGTCACCGGGGAGCTGTTTTTT.

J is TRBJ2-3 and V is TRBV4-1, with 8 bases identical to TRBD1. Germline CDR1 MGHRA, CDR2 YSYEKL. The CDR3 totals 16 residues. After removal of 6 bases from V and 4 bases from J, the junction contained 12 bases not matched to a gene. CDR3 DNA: TGCGCCAGCAGGTATGCAGGACAGGGTAGGGCAGATACGCAGTATTTT. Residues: CASRYAGQGRADTQYF.

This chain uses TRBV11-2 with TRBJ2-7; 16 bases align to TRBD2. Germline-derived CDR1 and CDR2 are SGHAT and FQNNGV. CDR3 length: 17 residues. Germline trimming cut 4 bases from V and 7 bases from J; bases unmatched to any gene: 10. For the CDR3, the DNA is TGTGCCAGCAGCTCTCCATATGGGACTAGCGGGAGGGGAGAGCAGTACTTC. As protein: CASSSPYGTSGRGEQYF.

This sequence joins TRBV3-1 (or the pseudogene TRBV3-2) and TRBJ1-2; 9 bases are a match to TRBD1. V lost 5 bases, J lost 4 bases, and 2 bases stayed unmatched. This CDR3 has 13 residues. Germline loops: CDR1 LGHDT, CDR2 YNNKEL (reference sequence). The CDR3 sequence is CASSTGGAYGYTF. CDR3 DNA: TGTGCCAGCAGCACAGGGGGCGCCTATGGCTACACCTTC.

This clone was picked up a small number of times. The CDR3 coding sequence is TGTGCCAGCAGGCCCGGGACAGGGGGTATGAACACTGAAGCTTTCTTT. Translation: CASRPGTGGMNTEAFF. V is TRBV5-8 and J is TRBJ1-1; 11 positions agree with TRBD1. V gave up 5 bases and J gave up 0 bases; unmatched junction bases: 6. Germline values: CDR1 SGHTS, CDR2 YDEGEE. The CDR3 length is 16 residues.

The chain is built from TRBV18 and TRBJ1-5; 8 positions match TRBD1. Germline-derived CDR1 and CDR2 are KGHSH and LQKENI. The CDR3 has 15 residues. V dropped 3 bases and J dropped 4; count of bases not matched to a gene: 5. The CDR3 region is CASSPDGQGNQPQHF. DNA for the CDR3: TGTGCCAGCTCACCCGACGGACAGGGAAATCAGCCCCAGCATTTT.

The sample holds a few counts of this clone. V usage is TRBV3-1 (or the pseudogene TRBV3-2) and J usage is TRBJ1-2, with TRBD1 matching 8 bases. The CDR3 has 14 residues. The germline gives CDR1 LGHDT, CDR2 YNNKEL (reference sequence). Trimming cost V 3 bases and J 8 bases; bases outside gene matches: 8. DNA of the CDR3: TGTGCCAGCAGCCAGGACGCAGGGGGCAACGGCTACACCTTC. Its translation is CASSQDAGGNGYTF.

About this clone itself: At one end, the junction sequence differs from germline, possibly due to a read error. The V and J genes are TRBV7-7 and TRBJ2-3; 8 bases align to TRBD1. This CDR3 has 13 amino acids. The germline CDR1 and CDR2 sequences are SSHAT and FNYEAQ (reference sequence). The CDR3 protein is CASSSTGADTQYF. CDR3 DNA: TGTGCTAGCAGCTCGACAGGGGCGGATACGCAGTATTTT.

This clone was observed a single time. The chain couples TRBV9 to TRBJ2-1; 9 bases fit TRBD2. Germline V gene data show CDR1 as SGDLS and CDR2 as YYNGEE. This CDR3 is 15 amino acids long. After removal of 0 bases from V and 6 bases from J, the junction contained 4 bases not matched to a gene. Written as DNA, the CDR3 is TGTGCCAGCAGCGTAGACGGCGGGAGGGCCAATGAGCAGTTCTTC. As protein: CASSVDGGRANEQFF.

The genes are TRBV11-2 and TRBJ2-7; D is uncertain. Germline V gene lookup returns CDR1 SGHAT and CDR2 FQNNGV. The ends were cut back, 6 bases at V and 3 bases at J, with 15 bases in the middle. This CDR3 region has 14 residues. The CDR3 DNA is TGTGCCAGCAGTTCCACTTACGCGAGCTACGAGCAGTACTTC. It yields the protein CASSSTYASYEQYF.

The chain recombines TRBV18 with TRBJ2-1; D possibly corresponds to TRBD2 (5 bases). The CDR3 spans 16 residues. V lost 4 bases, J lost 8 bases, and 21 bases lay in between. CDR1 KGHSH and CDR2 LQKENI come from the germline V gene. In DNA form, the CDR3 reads TGTGCCAGCTCACTTAGAGCGGAGTCACTAGGGTATGAGCAGTTCTTC. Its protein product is CASSLRAESLGYEQFF.

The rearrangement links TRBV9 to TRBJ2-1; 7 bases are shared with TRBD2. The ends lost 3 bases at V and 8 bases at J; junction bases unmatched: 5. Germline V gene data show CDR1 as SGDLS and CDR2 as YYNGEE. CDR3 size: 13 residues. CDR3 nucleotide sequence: TGTGCCAGCAGCGCGGGAGGAGGCGATGAGCAGTTCTTC. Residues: CASSAGGGDEQFF.

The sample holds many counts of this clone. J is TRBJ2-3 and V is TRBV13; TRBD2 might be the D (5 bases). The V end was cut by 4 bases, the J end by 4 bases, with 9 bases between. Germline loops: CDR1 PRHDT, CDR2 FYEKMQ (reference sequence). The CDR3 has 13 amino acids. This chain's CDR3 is CASSSQAADTQYF. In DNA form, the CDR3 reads TGTGCCAGCAGCTCCCAAGCGGCAGATACGCAGTATTTT.

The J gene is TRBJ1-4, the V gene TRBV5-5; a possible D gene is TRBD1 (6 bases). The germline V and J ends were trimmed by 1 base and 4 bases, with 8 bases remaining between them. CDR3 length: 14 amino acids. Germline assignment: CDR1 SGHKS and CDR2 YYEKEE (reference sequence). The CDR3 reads CASSLQGINEKLFF. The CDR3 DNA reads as TGTGCCAGCAGCTTGCAGGGGATTAATGAAAAACTGTTTTTT. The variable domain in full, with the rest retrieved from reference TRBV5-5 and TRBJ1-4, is DAGVTQSPTHLIKTRGQQVTLRCSPISGHKSVSWYQQVLGQGPQFIFQYYEKEERGRGNFPDRFSARQFPNYSSELNVNALLLGDSALYLCASSLQGINEKLFFGSGTQLSVL.

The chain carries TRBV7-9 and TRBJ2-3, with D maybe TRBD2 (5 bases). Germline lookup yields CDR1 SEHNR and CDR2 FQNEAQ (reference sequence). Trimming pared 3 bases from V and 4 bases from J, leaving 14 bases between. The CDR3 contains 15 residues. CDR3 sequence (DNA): TGTGCCAGCAGCTTCTTGTTTGGGGAGTCAGATACGCAGTATTTT. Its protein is CASSFLFGESDTQYF.

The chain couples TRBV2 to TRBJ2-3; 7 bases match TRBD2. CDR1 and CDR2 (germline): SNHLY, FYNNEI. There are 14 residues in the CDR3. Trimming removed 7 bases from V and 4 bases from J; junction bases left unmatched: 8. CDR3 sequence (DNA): TGTGCCAGCACGCAAGGGCGGGAGTCAGATACGCAGTATTTT. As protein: CASTQGRESDTQYF.

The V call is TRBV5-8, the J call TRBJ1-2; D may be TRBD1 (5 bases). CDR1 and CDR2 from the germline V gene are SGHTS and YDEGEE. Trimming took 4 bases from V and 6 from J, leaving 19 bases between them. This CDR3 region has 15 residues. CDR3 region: CASSRQGGLRDGYTF. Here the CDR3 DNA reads TGTGCCAGCAGCAGGCAGGGTGGCCTACGGGATGGCTACACCTTC.

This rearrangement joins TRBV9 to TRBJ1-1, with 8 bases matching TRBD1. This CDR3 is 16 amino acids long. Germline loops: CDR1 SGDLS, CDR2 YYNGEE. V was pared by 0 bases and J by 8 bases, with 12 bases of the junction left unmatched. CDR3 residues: CASSVDGQGPKEEAFF. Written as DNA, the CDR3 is TGTGCCAGCAGCGTAGACGGACAGGGACCTAAAGAGGAAGCTTTCTTT. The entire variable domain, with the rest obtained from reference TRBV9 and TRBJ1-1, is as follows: DSGVTQTPKHLITATGQRVTLRCSPRSGDLSVYWYQQSLDQGLQFLIQYYNGEERAKGNILERFSAQQFPDLHSELNLSSLELGDSALYFCASSVDGQGPKEEAFFGQGTRLTVV.

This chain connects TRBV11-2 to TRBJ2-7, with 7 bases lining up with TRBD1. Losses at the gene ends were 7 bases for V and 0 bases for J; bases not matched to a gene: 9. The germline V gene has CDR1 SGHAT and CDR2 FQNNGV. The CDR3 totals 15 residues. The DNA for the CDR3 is TGTGCCAGCACCCTTAGCTGGGACAGCTCCTACGAGCAGTACTTC. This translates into CASTLSWDSSYEQYF.

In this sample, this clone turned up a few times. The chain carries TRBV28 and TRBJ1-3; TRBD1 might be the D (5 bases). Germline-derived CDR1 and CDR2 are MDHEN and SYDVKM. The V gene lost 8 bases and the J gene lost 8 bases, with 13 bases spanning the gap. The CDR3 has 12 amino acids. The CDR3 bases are TGTGCCAGCGGTGTGGGGCAAGACACCATATATTTT. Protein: CASGVGQDTIYF.

The CDR3 sequence is CASSPQTGDSGNTIYF. In DNA, the CDR3 is TGTGCCAGCTCACCGCAGACAGGGGATTCTGGAAACACCATATATTTT. The J gene is TRBJ1-3, the V gene TRBV18; the match to TRBD1 covers 8 bases. The CDR3 is made up of 16 amino acids. From germline, CDR1 is KGHSH and CDR2 LQKENI. Unmatched junction bases numbered 5, after V lost 3 bases and J lost 1 base.

CDR3 in amino acids: CASKVRGGRETQYF. CDR3 DNA: TGTGCCAGTAAGGTTCGGGGGGGCCGAGAGACCCAGTACTTC. The chain links TRBV19 to TRBJ2-5; 8 nucleotides align to TRBD2. Looked up from germline, CDR1 is LNHDA and CDR2 is SQIVND (reference sequence). Losses at the gene ends were 7 bases for V and 4 bases for J; bases not matched to a gene: 8. The CDR3 is 14 amino acids.

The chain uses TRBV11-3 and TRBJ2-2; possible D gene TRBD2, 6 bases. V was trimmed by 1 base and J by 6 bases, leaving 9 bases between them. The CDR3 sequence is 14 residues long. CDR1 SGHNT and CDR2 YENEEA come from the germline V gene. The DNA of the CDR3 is TGTGCCAGCAGCTTAGGACTAGGCCCCGGGGAGCTGTTTTTT. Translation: CASSLGLGPGELFF.

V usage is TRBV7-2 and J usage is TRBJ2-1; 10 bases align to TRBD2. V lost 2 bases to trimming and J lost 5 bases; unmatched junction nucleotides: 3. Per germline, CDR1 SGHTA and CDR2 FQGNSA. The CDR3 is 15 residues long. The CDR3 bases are TGTGCCAGCAGCTTAATAGCGGGGGGTGACAATGAGCAGTTCTTC. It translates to CASSLIAGGDNEQFF.

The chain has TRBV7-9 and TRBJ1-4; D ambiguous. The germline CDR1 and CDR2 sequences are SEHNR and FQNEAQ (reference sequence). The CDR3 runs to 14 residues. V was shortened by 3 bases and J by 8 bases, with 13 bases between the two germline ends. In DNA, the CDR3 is TGTGCCAGCAGCTTCACAGCGGTTGAGGAAAAACTGTTTTTT. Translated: CASSFTAVEEKLFF. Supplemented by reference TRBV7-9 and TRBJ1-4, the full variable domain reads DTGVSQNPRHKITKRGQNVTFRCDPISEHNRLYWYRQTLGQGPEFLTYFQNEAQLEKSRLLSDRFSAERPKGSFSTLEIQRTEQGDSAMYLCASSFTAVEEKLFFGSGTQLSVL.

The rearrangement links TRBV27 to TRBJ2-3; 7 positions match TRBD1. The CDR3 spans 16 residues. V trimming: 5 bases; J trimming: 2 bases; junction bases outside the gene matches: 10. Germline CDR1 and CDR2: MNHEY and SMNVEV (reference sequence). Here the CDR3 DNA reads TGTGCCAGCAGTATACCAGGGGGTGGCCCCACAGATACGCAGTATTTT. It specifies CASSIPGGGPTDTQYF.

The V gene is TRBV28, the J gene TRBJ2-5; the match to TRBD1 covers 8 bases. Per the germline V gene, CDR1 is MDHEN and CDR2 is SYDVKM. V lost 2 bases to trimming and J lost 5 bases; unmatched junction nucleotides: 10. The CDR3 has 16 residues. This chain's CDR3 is CASSLSGQGIRETQYF. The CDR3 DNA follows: TGTGCCAGCAGTTTAAGTGGACAGGGCATACGGGAGACCCAGTACTTC.